This T cell receptor beta chain was identified during a study of early T cells in non-severe SARS-CoV-2 infection. In the study overall: Sequencing used unsorted whole-blood bulk RNA, so chains lack pairing.

Individual cDNA molecules each received unique molecular identifiers attached to them. TCRdb re-called the 5' RACE reads with MiXCR, one entry per CDR3 protein. The sample carries around 80,000 distinct CDR3 sequences, less than 15% recorded once. The CDR3 runs 15 residues. The germline V gene encodes CDR1 SGHNT and CDR2 YYREEE (reference sequence). V gave up 3 bases and J gave up 0 bases, with 11 bases separating them. This clonotype showed up many times. This receptor was taken from an adult who was a healthcare worker with PCR-confirmed SARS-CoV-2 infection or an uninfected control (not recorded which). This chain joins TRBV5-4 and TRBJ2-3; D tentatively reads TRBD1 or TRBD2 (5 bases each). The source material was whole blood. CDR3 nucleotides: TGTGCCAGCAGCTGGGGGACGGCTAGCACAGATACGCAGTATTTT. Protein product: CASSWGTASTDTQYF.